This T cell receptor (beta chain) was documented in a study of T-cell reconstitution after alpha-beta-depleted transplantation in children. There are many counts of this clonotype. TCRbeta library construction was performed incorporating unique molecular identifiers. TCRdb reprocessed the PCR reads via MiXCR and lists one record per CDR3 protein. The table records fewer than 250,000 distinct CDR3 sequences, under 20% of them present only once. There are 13 residues in the CDR3. The germline V and J ends were trimmed by 1 base and 5 bases, with 8 bases remaining between them. CDR1 LNHNV and CDR2 YYDKDF come from the germline V gene (reference sequence).

The TCR was taken from a male patient aged 2-15 years who had a stem cell transplant for acute lymphoblastic leukemia, so the T cells may come from the graft donor. The material sequenced was PBMCs, mostly from graft donor cells, taken 360 days after TCRalphabeta/CD19-depleted stem cell transplant. The chain has TRBV15 and TRBJ2-5; D is uncertain. DNA for the CDR3: TGTGCCACCAGCAGAGCCCCCACCGAGACCCAGTACTTC. Translated, it gives CATSRAPTETQYF.